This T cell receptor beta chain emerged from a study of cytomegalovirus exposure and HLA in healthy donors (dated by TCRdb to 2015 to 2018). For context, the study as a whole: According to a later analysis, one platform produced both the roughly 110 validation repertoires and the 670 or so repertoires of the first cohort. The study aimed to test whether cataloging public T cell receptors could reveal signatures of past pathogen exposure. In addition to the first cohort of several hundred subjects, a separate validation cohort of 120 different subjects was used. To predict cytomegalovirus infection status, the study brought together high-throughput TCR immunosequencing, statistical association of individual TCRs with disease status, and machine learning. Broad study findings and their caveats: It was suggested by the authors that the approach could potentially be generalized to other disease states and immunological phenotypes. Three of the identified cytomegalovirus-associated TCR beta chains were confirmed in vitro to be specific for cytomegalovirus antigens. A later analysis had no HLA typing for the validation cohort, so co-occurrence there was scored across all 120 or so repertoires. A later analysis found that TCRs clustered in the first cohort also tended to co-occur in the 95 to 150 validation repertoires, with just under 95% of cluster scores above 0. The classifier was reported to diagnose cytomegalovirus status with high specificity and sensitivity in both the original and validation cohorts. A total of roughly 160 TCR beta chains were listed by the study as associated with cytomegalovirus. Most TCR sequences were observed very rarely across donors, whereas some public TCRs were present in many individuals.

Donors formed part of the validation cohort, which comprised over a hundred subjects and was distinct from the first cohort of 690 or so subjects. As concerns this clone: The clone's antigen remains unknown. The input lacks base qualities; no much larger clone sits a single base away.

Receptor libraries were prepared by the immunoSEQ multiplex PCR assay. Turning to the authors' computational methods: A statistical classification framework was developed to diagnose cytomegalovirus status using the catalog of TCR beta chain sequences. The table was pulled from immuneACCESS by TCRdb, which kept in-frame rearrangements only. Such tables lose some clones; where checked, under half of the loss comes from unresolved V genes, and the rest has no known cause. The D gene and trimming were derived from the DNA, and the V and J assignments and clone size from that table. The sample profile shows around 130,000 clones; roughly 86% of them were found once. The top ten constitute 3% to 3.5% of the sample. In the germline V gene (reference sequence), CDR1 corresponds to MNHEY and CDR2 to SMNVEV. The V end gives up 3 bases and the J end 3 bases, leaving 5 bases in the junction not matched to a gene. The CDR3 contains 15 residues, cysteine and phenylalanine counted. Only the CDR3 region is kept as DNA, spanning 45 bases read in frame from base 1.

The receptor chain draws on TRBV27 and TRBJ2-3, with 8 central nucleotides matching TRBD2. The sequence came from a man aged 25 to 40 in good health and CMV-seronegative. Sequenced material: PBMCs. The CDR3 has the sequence CASSFRGGRTDTQYF. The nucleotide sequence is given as TGTGCCAGCAGTTTCCGGGGGGGCCGTACAGATACGCAGTATTTT.